A selection of T cell receptor beta chains follows, all from one sample in a study of blood T cell repertoires in COVID-19. Measured with immunoSEQ multiplex PCR; TCRdb has only the in-frame clones, and not every one. The table lists tens of thousands of clones, about four fifths of them singletons. The sample taken for sequencing was peripheral blood. The receptor set was obtained from a human donor in a cohort sampled during active COVID-19. The CDR3 runs from the conserved cysteine through the conserved F or W. Each record gives: clone size, J gene, V gene, D gene, CDR3 DNA, CDR3 protein. A D gene is named only where the DNA matches it firmly. A clone size is listed for some rows: how often the clone was seen (once, few, many), or a class if it is expanded.

size: NA; J: TRBJ2-1; V: TRBV10-2; D: TRBD2; DNA: TGCGCCAGCAGTGGGATACTGGACGCGGGAGGGGACAATGAGCAGTTCTTC; CDR3: CASSGILDAGGDNEQFF
size: once; J: TRBJ1-1; V: TRBV6-6; D: NA; DNA: TGTGCCAGCAGTTATATGAGGAACACTGAAGCTTTCTTT; CDR3: CASSYMRNTEAFF
size: NA; J: TRBJ2-1; V: TRBV4-2; D: NA; DNA: TGTGCCAGCAGCCAAGATTTGGCAAATGAGCAGTTCTTC; CDR3: CASSQDLANEQFF
size: NA; J: TRBJ2-5; V: TRBV7-3; D: NA; DNA: TGTGCCAGCAGCTTAAACAGCGGTAAAGAGACCCAGTACTTC; CDR3: CASSLNSGKETQYF
size: NA; J: TRBJ2-1; V: TRBV6-5; D: TRBD2; DNA: TGTGCCAGCAGGGCTAGCGGGAGTCCCTACAATGAGCAGTTCTTC; CDR3: CASRASGSPYNEQFF
size: NA; J: TRBJ2-3; V: TRBV12-3/TRBV12-4; D: NA; DNA: TGTGCCAGCAGTTTACTCGCAGCAGATACGCAGTATTTT; CDR3: CASSLLAADTQYF
size: NA; J: TRBJ2-1; V: TRBV19; D: TRBD1; DNA: TGTGCCAGTAGTATCGGGACAGGGAATGAGCAGTTCTTC; CDR3: CASSIGTGNEQFF
size: NA; J: TRBJ2-2; V: TRBV18; D: NA; DNA: TGTGCCAGCTCATGGAGGGCCCAAACGACCGGGGAGCTGTTTTTT; CDR3: CASSWRAQTTGELFF
size: NA; J: TRBJ2-1; V: TRBV5-1; D: NA; DNA: TGCGCCAGCAGCCCCGGTCATCTAACCGGGGAGCAGTTCTTC; CDR3: CASSPGHLTGEQFF
size: NA; J: TRBJ1-5; V: TRBV28; D: NA; DNA: TGTGCCAGCAGTTCCCCTGGGGCAGCCAGCAATCAGCCCCAGCATTTT; CDR3: CASSSPGAASNQPQHF
size: NA; J: TRBJ2-1; V: TRBV9; D: NA; DNA: TGTGCCAGCAGCGTAGCTTTAGCGGTCAACGACAATGAGCAGTTCTTC; CDR3: CASSVALAVNDNEQFF
size: NA; J: TRBJ2-7; V: TRBV5-1; D: NA; DNA: TGCGCCAGCAGCTTGGATCCAGGGGACAACGAGCAGTACTTC; CDR3: CASSLDPGDNEQYF
size: NA; J: TRBJ1-4; V: TRBV5-1; D: NA; DNA: TGCGCCAGCAGCTTGCAAGGGGTAGGAGAAAAACTGTTTTTT; CDR3: CASSLQGVGEKLFF
size: NA; J: TRBJ1-1; V: TRBV2; D: NA; DNA: TGTGCCAGCGATCAGATGAACACTGAAGCTTTCTTT; CDR3: CASDQMNTEAFF
size: once; J: TRBJ2-4; V: TRBV28; D: TRBD1; DNA: TGTGCCAGCAGTGGAGGACAGGGTAGGGACATTCAGTACTTC; CDR3: CASSGGQGRDIQYF
size: once; J: TRBJ1-2; V: TRBV6-5; D: TRBD1; DNA: TGTGCCAGCAGCAAAAAAGGGGAACAGGGGGGCTACACCTTC; CDR3: CASSKKGEQGGYTF
size: NA; J: TRBJ2-3; V: TRBV5-1; D: TRBD1; DNA: TGCGCCAGCAGCCGAGACAGGGTCCCAGATACGCAGTATTTT; CDR3: CASSRDRVPDTQYF
size: many; J: TRBJ2-5; V: TRBV5-1; D: NA; DNA: TGCGCCAGCAGCTTGGCCGGCAGGGAAGAGACCCAGTACTTC; CDR3: CASSLAGREETQYF
size: NA; J: TRBJ1-1; V: TRBV19; D: NA; DNA: TGTGCCAGTAGTATTCGAGGTTTGGACACTGAAGCTTTCTTT; CDR3: CASSIRGLDTEAFF
size: few; J: TRBJ1-4; V: TRBV5-6; D: TRBD1; DNA: TGTGCCAGCAGCATGACAGGGGACGGAAGGGAAAAACTGTTTTTT; CDR3: CASSMTGDGREKLFF
size: NA; J: TRBJ1-3; V: TRBV7-9; D: NA; DNA: TGTGCCAGCACCCAACACCTAGGAGGTGAGGACTCTGGAAACACCATATATTTT; CDR3: CASTQHLGGEDSGNTIYF
size: NA; J: TRBJ2-7; V: TRBV7-9; D: TRBD2; DNA: TGTGCCAGCAGCTCCGGACTAGCGGGAGACGCGCAGTACTTC; CDR3: CASSSGLAGDAQYF
size: NA; J: TRBJ2-3; V: TRBV29-1; D: TRBD2; DNA: TGCAGCGTTGACGCTAGCGGAGTGGAAGATACGCAGTATTTT; CDR3: CSVDASGVEDTQYF
size: NA; J: TRBJ1-1; V: TRBV6-6; D: NA; DNA: TGTGCCAGCACCACCCCCACAGGGTGGACTGAAGCTTTCTTT; CDR3: CASTTPTGWTEAFF
size: NA; J: TRBJ2-7; V: TRBV5-6; D: NA; DNA: TGTGCCAGCAGCTGGGGGACCGGGAGCTCCTACGAGCAGTACTTC; CDR3: CASSWGTGSSYEQYF
size: few; J: TRBJ1-5; V: TRBV18; D: NA; DNA: TGTGCCAGCTCACCGGGCAGTGATCAGCCCCAGCATTTT; CDR3: CASSPGSDQPQHF
size: NA; J: TRBJ2-7; V: TRBV5-6; D: TRBD2; DNA: TGTGCCGGTGAAGGGGCGGGAGGGCCCGGCTACGAGCAGTACTTC; CDR3: CAGEGAGGPGYEQYF
size: NA; J: TRBJ2-7; V: TRBV19; D: TRBD2; DNA: TGTGCCAGTAGTAAGAACCCTCGGACTAGCCTATCCTACGAGCAGTACTTC; CDR3: CASSKNPRTSLSYEQYF